The clone carrying this TCR beta chain appeared a few times. Its antigen is unidentified. Amplifying from RNA transcripts, the study obtained TCR beta CDR3 regions. An opening RT-PCR round employed HTBI primers and preceded a second-round multiplex PCR. A single record per CDR3 protein comes from TCRdb applying MiXCR to the multiplex PCR reads. The data contain over a million distinct CDR3 sequences, approximately 35% of them singletons. Trimming took 6 bases from V and 3 from J; bases not matched to a gene: 8. Germline loops: CDR1 DFQATT, CDR2 SNEGSKA (reference sequence). The CDR3 spans 15 residues. Among the exclusions were patients with other autoimmune diseases, uncontrolled infections, pregnancy or lactation. These data belong to a study of Graves' ophthalmopathy and Graves' hyperthyroidism. Study at large: Hyperthyroidism is called stable when no ophthalmopathy develops within 18 months of follow-up.

Study-level results: Most expanded clonotypes from thyroid (those above 0.001 frequency) were also found in blood.

The origin of this receptor is an adult man with Graves' hyperthyroidism. The J gene is TRBJ2-7, the V gene TRBV20-1; TRBD2 matches 13 bases. The sample was peripheral blood or thyroid tissue (not recorded which). CDR3 region: CSATRRTSGSYEQYF. The DNA of the CDR3 is TGCAGTGCAACGCGCAGGACTAGCGGGAGCTACGAGCAGTACTTC.